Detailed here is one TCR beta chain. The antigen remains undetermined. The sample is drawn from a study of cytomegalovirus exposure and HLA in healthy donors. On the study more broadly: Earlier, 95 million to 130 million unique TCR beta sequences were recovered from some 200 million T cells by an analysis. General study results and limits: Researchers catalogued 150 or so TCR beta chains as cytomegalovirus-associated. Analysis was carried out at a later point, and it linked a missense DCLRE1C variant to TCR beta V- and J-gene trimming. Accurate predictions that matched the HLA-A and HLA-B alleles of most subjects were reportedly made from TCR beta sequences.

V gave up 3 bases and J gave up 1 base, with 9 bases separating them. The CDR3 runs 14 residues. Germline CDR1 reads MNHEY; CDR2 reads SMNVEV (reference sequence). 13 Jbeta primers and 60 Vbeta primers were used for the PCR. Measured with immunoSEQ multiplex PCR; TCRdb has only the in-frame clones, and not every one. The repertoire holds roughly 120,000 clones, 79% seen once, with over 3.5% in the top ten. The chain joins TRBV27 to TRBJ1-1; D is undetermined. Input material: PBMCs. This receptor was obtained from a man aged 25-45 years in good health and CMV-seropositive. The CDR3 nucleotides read TGTGCCAGCAGTTTGGTGGGAGGGAACACTGAAGCTTTCTTT. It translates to CASSLVGGNTEAFF.